The 23 T cell receptor beta chains below come from one sample, sequenced in a study of read filtering for tumor transcriptome and immune sequencing. The library was built from about 400 ng RNA with molecular barcoded adaptors for alpha/delta and beta/gamma chains. TCRdb re-derived calls from the reads in MiXCR, one entry per CDR3 protein. The sample holds roughly 46,000 distinct CDR3 sequences, 12% seen once. Sequenced input: a population of CD138-negative cells sorted from bone marrow. The receptors shown here come from a donor at least 40 years old with multiple myeloma.

This clonotype was detected ten times or more. V gene TRBV2 combines with J gene TRBJ2-1; D assignment may be TRBD1 or TRBD2 (5 bases each). CDR3 length: 11 amino acids. In germline, CDR1 is SNHLY, CDR2 FYNNEI. Trimming pared 1 base from V and 12 bases from J, leaving 7 bases between. The CDR3 loop is CASSEGGAQFF. The DNA of the CDR3 is TGTGCCAGCAGTGAAGGAGGGGCGCAGTTCTTC.

Many counts were recorded for this clonotype. This chain links TRBV27 with TRBJ1-1, with no clear D. CDR3 length: 14 amino acids. Trimming shortened V by 3 bases and J by 0 bases, and 8 bases separated the two germline ends. Germline V gene data show CDR1 as MNHEY and CDR2 as SMNVEV (reference sequence). The DNA for the CDR3 is TGTGCCAGCAGTTTCCGGCAGATGAACACTGAAGCTTTCTTT. Protein product: CASSFRQMNTEAFF.

This clonotype was seen ten or more times. The chain recombines TRBV30 with TRBJ1-4; D is unresolved. The CDR3 is 13 residues long. Germline lookup yields CDR1 GTSNPN and CDR2 SVGIG (reference sequence). Trimming took 1 base from V and 10 from J, leaving 13 bases between them. The DNA for the CDR3 is TGTGCCTGGAGTGAGGAGACGTTTGGAAAACTGTTTTTT. It yields the protein CAWSEETFGKLFF.

For the CDR3, the DNA is TGTGCCAGCAGTTTGGGAGGGGGCGGCGGGGAGCTGTTTTTT. It yields the protein CASSLGGGGGELFF. The J gene is TRBJ2-2, the V gene TRBV28; D tentatively fits TRBD1 or TRBD2 (7 bases each). The germline V gene has CDR1 MDHEN and CDR2 SYDVKM. The CDR3 covers 14 residues. Deletions cut 3 bases from V and 7 bases from J, with 12 bases between.

This clonotype was detected many times. V and J are TRBV6-2 or TRBV6-3 and TRBJ1-5; possibly TRBD1 for D (6 bases). This CDR3 contains 16 residues. Germline CDR1 MNHEY, CDR2 SVGEGT. V was pared by 0 bases and J by 1 base, with 10 bases between. The CDR3 DNA follows: TGTGCCAGCAGTTACTCGGGGGGCCTCAGCAATCAGCCCCAGCATTTT. As protein: CASSYSGGLSNQPQHF.

This clonotype was seen only once. The germline gene is not matched at one end of the junction; a read error may be the cause. V gene TRBV6-2 or TRBV6-3 combines with J gene TRBJ1-5; 8 bases are a match to TRBD1. This CDR3 has 15 amino acids. CDR1 is MNHEY and CDR2 is SVGEGT in the germline V gene. CDR3 amino acids: CACRRTGNRNQPRHF. CDR3 in DNA: TGTGCCTGCAGACGGACAGGGAATCGCAATCAGCCCCGGCATTTT.

This clonotype has a count of ten or more. The chain joins TRBV11-3 to TRBJ2-1, with TRBD2 identical over 7 bases. Trimming at V came to 5 bases and at J to 6 bases, leaving 10 bases not matched to a gene. This CDR3 spans 15 amino acids. The V gene's germline CDR1 is SGHNT and CDR2 YENEEA. The CDR3 sequence: CASSPAGLTLNEQFF. In DNA form, the CDR3 reads TGTGCCAGCAGCCCAGCGGGACTAACCCTCAATGAGCAGTTCTTC. Variable domain in full (rest from reference TRBV11-3 and TRBJ2-1): EAGVVQSPRYKIIEKKQPVAFWCNPISGHNTLYWYLQNLGQGPELLIRYENEEAVDDSQLPKDRFSAERLKGVDSTLKIQPAELGDSAVYLCASSPAGLTLNEQFFGPGTRLTVL.

This clonotype was picked up many times. This sequence joins TRBV20-1 and TRBJ2-2; 9 nucleotides line up with TRBD2. This CDR3 contains 14 residues. With 3 bases clipped from V and 5 bases from J, the junction kept 4 bases outside the gene matches. Germline CDR1 reads DFQATT; CDR2 reads SNEGSKA (reference sequence). CDR3 in amino acids: CSARAGGLTGELFF. The CDR3 DNA sequence: TGCAGTGCTAGGGCGGGAGGGCTAACCGGGGAGCTGTTTTTT.

There are many counts of this clonotype. The chain carries TRBV20-1 and TRBJ2-6; TRBD1 matches 12 bases. CDR3 size: 19 residues. CDR1 DFQATT and CDR2 SNEGSKA come from the germline V gene (reference sequence). J gave up 1 base and V 3 bases, and 10 bases lay outside the gene matches. In DNA, the CDR3 is TGCAGTGCTAGCCCCGGGACAGGGGGCGCTTTATCTGGGGCCAACGTCCTGACTTTC. It codes for CSASPGTGGALSGANVLTF.

This clonotype was detected ten times or more. The V call is TRBV18, the J call TRBJ1-2; a possible D gene is TRBD1 (5 bases). The V gene lost 0 bases and the J gene lost 3 bases, with 11 bases spanning the gap. CDR1 and CDR2 (germline): KGHSH, LQKENI. The CDR3 is 15 residues long. CDR3 loop: CASSPPDTQYYGYTF. The DNA of the CDR3 is TGTGCCAGCTCACCACCGGACACGCAGTACTATGGCTACACCTTC.

Note on this clonotype: With a much larger clone just one base away, this may be a read error. The chain carries TRBV4-1 and TRBJ2-7, with TRBD1 matching 7 bases. The CDR3 has 16 amino acids. Germline V gene sequence: CDR1 MGHRA, CDR2 YSYEKL. The CDR3 is CASSQGPTGLTYGQYF. The CDR3 DNA reads as TGCGCCAGCAGCCAGGGACCGACAGGGCTGACCTACGGGCAGTACTTC.

This clonotype came up many times. This chain joins TRBV4-1 and TRBJ2-1; D call uncertain. The CDR3 is 16 residues long. Germline CDR1 reads MGHRA; CDR2 reads YSYEKL. V lost 6 bases and J lost 5, with 20 bases in between. In nucleotides, the CDR3 is TGCGCCAGCAGGCCAAGGGTATCGCAGGTAGACAATGAGCAGTTCTTC. Translated, it gives CASRPRVSQVDNEQFF.

Remarks on this clonotype: An end of the junction does not agree with germline; a read error may underlie this. The chain carries TRBV20-1 and TRBJ1-1; D is unresolved. The CDR3 is 11 residues long. Germline lookup yields CDR1 DFQATT and CDR2 SNEGSKA (reference sequence). The CDR3 nucleotides read TGCAGCGCTAGTTGGCGGAATGAAGCTTTCTTT. Its translation is CSASWRNEAFF.

Ten or more counts support this clonotype. The chain carries TRBV20-1 and TRBJ2-5; 9 bases map to TRBD2. Germline assignment: CDR1 DFQATT and CDR2 SNEGSKA (reference sequence). Trimming took 2 bases from V and 1 from J; bases not matched to a gene: 17. This CDR3 region has 19 residues. The CDR3 protein is CSARSKSVRGAGGQETQYF. The CDR3 DNA is TGCAGTGCTAGATCGAAGAGCGTTCGGGGAGCGGGAGGCCAAGAGACCCAGTACTTC.

This clonotype was detected only a few times. A clone one base away is much larger, so this may be a read error. V gene TRBV19 combines with J gene TRBJ1-5; D is unclear. The tail of the sequence fits TRBJ2-3 better, so the J call may be wrong. The CDR3 consists of 11 residues. Germline CDR1 and CDR2: LNHDA and SQIVND (reference sequence). CDR3 region: CASSSIQPQYF. The CDR3 DNA reads as TGTGCCAGTAGTAGTATCCAGCCCCAGTATTTT.

Points on this clonotype: The junction departs from germline at one end; a sequencing error may be responsible. The chain recombines TRBV29-1 with TRBJ2-2; 12 nucleotides line up with TRBD2. The CDR3 contains 12 residues. Germline CDR1 SQVTM, CDR2 ANQGSEA. The CDR3 coding sequence is TGCAGAGCGACTAGCGGGAGTGGGGTGCTGTTTTTT. This encodes CRATSGSGVLFF.

This clonotype has a count of ten or more. The CDR3 DNA reads TGTGCCAGCAGCTTAGAAGTCCTGCGCAGGGACTCCTACGAGCAGTACTTC. Translated, it gives CASSLEVLRRDSYEQYF. The J gene is TRBJ2-7, the V gene TRBV7-2; possibly TRBD1 for D (5 bases). There are 17 residues in the CDR3. Germline V gives CDR1 SGHTA, CDR2 FQGNSA. Trimming stripped 1 base from V and 0 bases from J, with 16 bases between.

This clonotype was counted between two and nine times. The CDR3 DNA reads TGCGCCAGCGTCCTTACGGCAGGGACGCAGTATTTT. Encoded protein: CASVLTAGTQYF. The chain is built from TRBV23-1 and TRBJ2-3; D is possibly TRBD1 (5 bases). TRBV23-1 is an open reading frame, and its role is uncertain. The CDR3 is 12 amino acids. The germline V and J ends were trimmed by 8 bases and 9 bases, with 15 bases remaining between them.

Within the sample, this clonotype is medium-sized. An end of the junction does not agree with germline; a read error may underlie this. The chain employs TRBV5-1 and TRBJ2-1, with TRBD2 identical over 7 bases. The CDR3 is 15 amino acids. Germline V gene sequence: CDR1 SGHRS, CDR2 YFSETQ. In DNA form, the CDR3 reads TGCGCAAGCAGGCAAAATGAGCGGGACTACAATGAGCAGTTCTTC. Translation gives CASRQNERDYNEQFF.

For the CDR3, the DNA is TGTGCCAGCACAGGGGGGAGCTCCTACAATGAGCAGTTCTTC. It translates to CASTGGSSYNEQFF. V is TRBV6-1 and J is TRBJ2-1; perhaps TRBD1 as D (7 bases). Germline-derived CDR1 and CDR2 are MNHNS and SASEGT. Trimming removed 7 bases at V and 0 bases at J, with 10 bases between. The CDR3 extends over 14 amino acids.

Of note for this clonotype: This likely traces to a read error, being one base from a far larger clone. CDR3 loop: CASSVGMAGRRTEAFF. The CDR3 DNA sequence: TGTGCCAGCAGTGTCGGGATGGCTGGGAGGAGGACTGAAGCTTTCTTT. The chain links TRBV7-9 to TRBJ1-6; D gene unclear. The end of the DNA is better explained by TRBJ1-1, so the J call may be wrong. In germline, CDR1 is SEHNR, CDR2 FQNEAQ (reference sequence). This CDR3 contains 16 residues.

Ten or more counts support this clonotype. This rearrangement joins TRBV5-1 to TRBJ2-3, with TRBD1 matching 7 bases. The CDR3 consists of 12 residues. J was trimmed by 6 bases and V by 5 bases; bases with no gene match: 3. Looked up from germline, CDR1 is SGHRS and CDR2 is YFSETQ. The CDR3 DNA reads as TGCGCCAGCAGGAGGGGGCCCGATACGCAGTATTTT. It is translated as CASRRGPDTQYF.

This clonotype came up many times. J is TRBJ1-5 and V is TRBV19; D might be TRBD1 (5 bases). Germline V CDR1 and CDR2: LNHDA, SQIVND (reference sequence). Trimming removed 1 base at V and 0 bases at J, with 10 bases between. The CDR3 loop spans 16 amino acids. The CDR3 spells CASSIVGQNSNQPQHF. As DNA, the CDR3 is TGTGCCAGTAGTATAGTGGGGCAGAATAGCAATCAGCCCCAGCATTTT.